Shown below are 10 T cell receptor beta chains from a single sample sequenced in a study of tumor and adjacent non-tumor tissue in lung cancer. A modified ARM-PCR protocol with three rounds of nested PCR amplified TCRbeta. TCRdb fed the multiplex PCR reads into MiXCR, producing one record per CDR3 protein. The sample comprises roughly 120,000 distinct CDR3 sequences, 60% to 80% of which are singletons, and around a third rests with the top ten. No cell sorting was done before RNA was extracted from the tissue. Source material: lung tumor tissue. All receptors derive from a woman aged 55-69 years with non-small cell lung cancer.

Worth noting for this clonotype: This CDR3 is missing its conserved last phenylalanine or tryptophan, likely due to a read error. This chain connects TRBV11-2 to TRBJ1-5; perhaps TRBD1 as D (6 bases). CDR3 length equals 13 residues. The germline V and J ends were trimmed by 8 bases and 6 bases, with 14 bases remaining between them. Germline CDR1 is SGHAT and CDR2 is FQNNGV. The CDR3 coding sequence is TGTGCCAGCTCCCGGCTCAGGGGTCAGCCCCAGCATTCT. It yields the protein CASSRLRGQPQHS.

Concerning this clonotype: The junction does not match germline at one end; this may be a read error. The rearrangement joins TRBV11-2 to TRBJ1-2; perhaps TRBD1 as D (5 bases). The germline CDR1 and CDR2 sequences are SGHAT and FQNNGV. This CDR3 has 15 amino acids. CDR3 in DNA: TGTGCCAGCAGCTTAATACGGGACGGCCCGCATGGCCACACCTTC. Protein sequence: CASSLIRDGPHGHTF.

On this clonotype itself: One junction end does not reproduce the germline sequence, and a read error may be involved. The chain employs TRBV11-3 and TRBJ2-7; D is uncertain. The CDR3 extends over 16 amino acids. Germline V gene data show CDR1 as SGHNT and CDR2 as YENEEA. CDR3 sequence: CASSLGRNRVLYEQYF. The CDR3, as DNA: TGTGCGAGCAGCTTAGGACGGAACCGGGTCCTCTACGAGCAGTACTTC. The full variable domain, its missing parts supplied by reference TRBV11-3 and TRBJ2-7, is EAGVVQSPRYKIIEKKQPVAFWCNPISGHNTLYWYLQNLGQGPELLIRYENEEAVDDSQLPKDRFSAERLKGVDSTLKIQPAELGDSAVYLCASSLGRNRVLYEQYFGPGTRLTVT.

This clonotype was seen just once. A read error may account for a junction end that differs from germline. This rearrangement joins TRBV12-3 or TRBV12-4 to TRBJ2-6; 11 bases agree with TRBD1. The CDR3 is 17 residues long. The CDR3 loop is CVSMRTGGGAGANVLTF. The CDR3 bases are TGTGTCAGCATGAGGACAGGGGGCGGGGCTGGGGCCAACGTCCTGACTTTC.

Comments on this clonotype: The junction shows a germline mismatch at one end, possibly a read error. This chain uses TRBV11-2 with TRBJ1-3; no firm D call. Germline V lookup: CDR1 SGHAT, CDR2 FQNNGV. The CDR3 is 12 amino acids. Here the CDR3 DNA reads TGTGTCAGCAGCTTAGCTGGAAACACCATATATTTT. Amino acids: CVSSLAGNTIYF.

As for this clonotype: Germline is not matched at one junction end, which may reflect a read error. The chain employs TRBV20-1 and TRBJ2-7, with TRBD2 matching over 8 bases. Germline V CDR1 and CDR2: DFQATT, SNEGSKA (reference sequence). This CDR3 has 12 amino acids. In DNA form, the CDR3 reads TGCAGCACTAGCGGACAAGCGGGGGAGCAATACTTC. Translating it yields CSTSGQAGEQYF.

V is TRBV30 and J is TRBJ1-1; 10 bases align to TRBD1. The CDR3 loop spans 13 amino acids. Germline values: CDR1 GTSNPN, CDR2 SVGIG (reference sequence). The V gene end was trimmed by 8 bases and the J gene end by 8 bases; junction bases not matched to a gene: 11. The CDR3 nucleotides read TGTGCCCGTAAAACGACAGGGGGCGCCGAAGCTTTCTTT. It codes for CARKTTGGAEAFF.

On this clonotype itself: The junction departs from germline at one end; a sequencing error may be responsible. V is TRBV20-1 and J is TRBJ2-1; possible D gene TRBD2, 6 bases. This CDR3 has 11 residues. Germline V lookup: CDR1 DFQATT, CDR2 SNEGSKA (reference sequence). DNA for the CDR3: TGCAGTCAGATTAGCGGCAATGAGCAGTTATTC. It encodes CSQISGNEQLF.

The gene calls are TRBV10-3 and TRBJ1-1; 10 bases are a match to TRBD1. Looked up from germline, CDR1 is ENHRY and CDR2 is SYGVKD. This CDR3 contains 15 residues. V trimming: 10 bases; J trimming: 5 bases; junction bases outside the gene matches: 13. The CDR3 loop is CANNGTGDSATEAFF. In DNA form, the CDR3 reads TGTGCCAACAACGGGACAGGGGATAGTGCAACTGAAGCTTTCTTT.

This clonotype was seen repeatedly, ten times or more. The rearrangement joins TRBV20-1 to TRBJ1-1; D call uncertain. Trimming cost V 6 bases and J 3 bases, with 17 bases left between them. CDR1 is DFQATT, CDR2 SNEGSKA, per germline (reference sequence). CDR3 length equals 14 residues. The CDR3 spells CSAPIFGRDTEAFF. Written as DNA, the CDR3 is TGCAGTGCCCCTATCTTCGGGAGAGACACTGAAGCTTTCTTT.